This T cell receptor beta chain was observed in a study of shared clonotypes between healthy human individuals. Within Nashville, Tennessee resided all donors, each a Caucasian adult. Germline assignment: CDR1 MNHEY and CDR2 SVGAGI. This CDR3 region has 15 residues. The trim removed 7 bases at V and 6 bases at J, leaving 13 bases unmatched. TCRdb keeps only in-frame clones here, not all; method: immunoSEQ multiplex PCR. The sample consists of over 850,000 clones, more than 75% of them appearing once. Specimen: memory CD4+ T cells from PBMCs. Subset specified: CD45RA-negative fraction. This chain uses TRBV6-5 with TRBJ1-1; 8 nucleotides agree with TRBD1. The source is a man aged 18 to 29 in good health. Some clones in this sample may be carry-over from other donors' samples. Here the CDR3 DNA reads TGTGCCAGCACTAACTCAGGGGGCGTTTCAGCTGAAGCTTTCTTT. Amino acids: CASTNSGGVSAEAFF.